Below, 27 T cell receptor beta chains from the same sample are listed, as sequenced in a study of cytomegalovirus exposure and HLA in healthy donors. Researchers ran the PCR with 60 Vbeta and 13 Jbeta primers. TCRdb's table, derived via immunoSEQ multiplex PCR, lists solely in-frame clones and lacks some. The sample records about 190,000 clones, about 81% being singletons. Input material: PBMCs. The source is a woman aged 18-29 years in good health and CMV-seronegative.

J is TRBJ2-5 and V is TRBV7-7; tentative D call: TRBD2 (5 bases). V was trimmed by 1 base and J by 2 bases, leaving 11 bases between them. Germline-derived CDR1 and CDR2 are SSHAT and FNYEAQ (reference sequence). The CDR3 has 15 amino acids. CDR3 bases: TGTGCCAGCAGCTTAGGAGGGCCAGAACAAGAGACCCAGTACTTC. Translated: CASSLGGPEQETQYF.

The rearrangement links TRBV5-1 to TRBJ1-5; possible D gene TRBD1, 6 bases. The germline V and J ends were trimmed by 0 bases and 5 bases, with 9 bases remaining between them. The CDR3 contains 14 residues. CDR1 is SGHRS, CDR2 YFSETQ, per germline. The CDR3 region has the DNA TGCGCCAGCAGCTTGGCCAAGGGGGATCAGCCCCAGCATTTT. Translated: CASSLAKGDQPQHF.

The CDR3 reads CAWSWLAGPNTGELFF. The CDR3, as DNA: TGTGCCTGGAGCTGGCTAGCGGGACCTAACACCGGGGAGCTGTTTTTT. The chain carries TRBV30 and TRBJ2-2, with 9 positions matching TRBD2. Trimming removed 3 bases from V and 2 bases from J; junction bases left unmatched: 7. The CDR3 has 16 amino acids. In germline, CDR1 is GTSNPN, CDR2 SVGIG (reference sequence).

The chain employs TRBV2 and TRBJ1-2, with 7 bases that match TRBD1. The CDR3 has 13 amino acids. CDR1 and CDR2 (germline): SNHLY, FYNNEI. V was pared by 7 bases and J by 8 bases, with 10 bases of the junction left unmatched. CDR3 sequence (DNA): TGTGCCAGCAACAACAGGGGCGCGGCCGGCTACACCTTC. Translating gives CASNNRGAAGYTF.

This chain joins TRBV5-1 and TRBJ2-3; 11 bases align to TRBD2. Germline CDR1 reads SGHRS; CDR2 reads YFSETQ. CDR3 length: 17 amino acids. The V gene end was trimmed by 4 bases and the J gene end by 5 bases; junction bases not matched to a gene: 12. The CDR3 loop reads CASSPVVAGGPGDTQYF. As DNA, the CDR3 is TGCGCCAGCAGCCCCGTAGTAGCGGGAGGGCCTGGAGATACGCAGTATTTT. The entire variable domain, with the rest obtained from reference TRBV5-1 and TRBJ2-3, is as follows: KAGVTQTPRYLIKTRGQQVTLSCSPISGHRSVSWYQQTPGQGLQFLFEYFSETQRNKGNFPGRFSGRQFSNSRSEMNVSTLELGDSALYLCASSPVVAGGPGDTQYFGPGTRLTVL.

The gene calls are TRBV19 and TRBJ2-3, with a tentative D call TRBD2 (5 bases). Germline values: CDR1 LNHDA, CDR2 SQIVND (reference sequence). V lost 4 bases and J lost 2, with 10 bases in between. This CDR3 comprises 14 residues. This chain's CDR3 is CASSTADLTDTQYF. The CDR3 nucleotides read TGTGCCAGTAGTACAGCGGATCTCACAGATACGCAGTATTTT.

Concerning this clone itself: At one of its ends the junction is not consistent with the germline gene, which may arise from a read error. This chain links TRBV6-5 with TRBJ2-2; 8 nucleotides agree with TRBD1. This CDR3 has 14 residues. The germline gives CDR1 MNHEY, CDR2 SVGAGI. This CDR3 reads CVSSSQGVTGELFF. The DNA of the CDR3 is TGTGTCAGCAGTTCACAGGGGGTCACCGGGGAGCTGTTTTTT.

In nucleotides, the CDR3 is TGTGCCAGCAGCCGCTCTAGCGGGGAGACCCAGTACTTC. Translated: CASSRSSGETQYF. The chain couples TRBV6-5 to TRBJ2-5; 8 bases fit TRBD2. The CDR3 is 13 residues long. V gave up 6 bases and J gave up 5 bases; unmatched junction bases: 5. CDR1 MNHEY and CDR2 SVGAGI come from the germline V gene.

V gene TRBV27 combines with J gene TRBJ1-2; TRBD1 aligns across 11 bases. The germline V gene has CDR1 MNHEY and CDR2 SMNVEV (reference sequence). Trimming removed 3 bases from V and 2 bases from J; junction bases left unmatched: 8. There are 17 residues in the CDR3. The CDR3 is CASSFLTGTGGNYGYTF. Here the CDR3 DNA reads TGTGCCAGCAGTTTCCTGACCGGGACAGGGGGGAACTATGGCTACACCTTC.

The rearrangement uses TRBV7-9 and TRBJ1-1; D not certain. Between the trimmed V and J ends, which lost 2 bases and 0 bases, there was a span of 4 bases. Germline V gives CDR1 SEHNR, CDR2 FQNEAQ (reference sequence). The CDR3 loop spans 13 amino acids. The CDR3 reads CASSLPMNTEAFF. In nucleotides, the CDR3 is TGTGCCAGCAGCTTACCCATGAACACTGAAGCTTTCTTT. Filled out from reference TRBV7-9 and TRBJ1-1, the complete variable domain reads DTGVSQNPRHKITKRGQNVTFRCDPISEHNRLYWYRQTLGQGPEFLTYFQNEAQLEKSRLLSDRFSAERPKGSFSTLEIQRTEQGDSAMYLCASSLPMNTEAFFGQGTRLTVV.

In its sample, this clone was seen a few times. The chain employs TRBV6-5 and TRBJ2-7; 11 bases are shared with TRBD1. Germline-derived CDR1 and CDR2 are MNHEY and SVGAGI. After removal of 5 bases from V and 7 bases from J, the junction contained 10 bases not matched to a gene. This CDR3 spans 15 amino acids. The chain's CDR3 is CASSAPGQGAREQYF. DNA of the CDR3: TGTGCCAGCAGTGCTCCAGGACAGGGGGCGCGAGAGCAGTACTTC.

The chain recombines TRBV6-5 with TRBJ1-1; D is ambiguous. V was pared by 2 bases and J by 0 bases, with 10 bases between. Germline V gives CDR1 MNHEY, CDR2 SVGAGI. This CDR3 spans 15 amino acids. Here the CDR3 reads CASSYAFGLNTEAFF. The CDR3 bases are TGTGCCAGCAGTTACGCATTCGGTTTGAACACTGAAGCTTTCTTT.

J is TRBJ2-1 and V is TRBV28; no clear D gene. The CDR3 runs to 16 residues. V was pared by 5 bases and J by 0 bases, with 14 bases between. Germline CDR1 and CDR2: MDHEN and SYDVKM. The CDR3 DNA is TGTGCCAGCAGTCCTCCGACTGACTTCTCCTACAATGAGCAGTTCTTC. It encodes CASSPPTDFSYNEQFF. Full variable domain (outside the CDR3, taken from reference TRBV28 and TRBJ2-1): DVKVTQSSRYLVKRTGEKVFLECVQDMDHENMFWYRQDPGLGLRLIYFSYDVKMKEKGDIPEGYSVSREKKERFSLILESASTNQTSMYLCASSPPTDFSYNEQFFGPGTRLTVL.

This chain joins TRBV9 and TRBJ2-7; D is unresolved. V was cut by 0 bases and J by 3 bases, with 10 bases left in between. The CDR3 loop spans 14 amino acids. Germline CDR1 and CDR2: SGDLS and YYNGEE. The CDR3 region has the DNA TGTGCCAGCAGCGTAGAGGCAGGTGGCTACGAGCAGTACTTC. This gives the protein CASSVEAGGYEQYF.

V and J are TRBV2 and TRBJ2-2; D remains ambiguous. The V gene's germline CDR1 is SNHLY and CDR2 FYNNEI. V lost 11 bases and J 5 bases, leaving 9 bases between the germline ends. The CDR3 runs to 11 residues. CDR3 residues: CASSGTGELFF. CDR3 DNA sequence: TGTGCCTCATCCGGGACCGGGGAGCTGTTTTTT. Full variable domain (missing parts from reference TRBV2 and TRBJ2-2): EPEVTQTPSHQVTQMGQEVILRCVPISNHLYFYWYRQILGQKVEFLVSFYNNEISEKSEIFDDQFSVERPDGSNFTLKIRSTKLEDSAMYFCASSGTGELFFGEGSRLTVL.

The chain joins TRBV29-1 to TRBJ2-3, with 7 bases matching TRBD2. V lost 2 bases, J lost 3 bases, and 2 bases stayed unmatched. CDR1 SQVTM and CDR2 ANQGSEA come from the germline V gene. The CDR3 sequence is 13 residues long. The DNA for the CDR3 is TGCAGCGTTGAAATGGGGGGGACAGATACGCAGTATTTT. Protein sequence: CSVEMGGTDTQYF.

This clone has just one count. The rearrangement uses TRBV14 and TRBJ1-2; 8 bases are a match to TRBD1. CDR3 length: 14 amino acids. The junction had 6 bases not matched to a gene; V was cut back by 2 bases and J by 7 bases. Germline CDR1 is SGHDN and CDR2 is FVKESK. The CDR3 sequence is CASSQSWTGSGYTF. CDR3 sequence (DNA): TGTGCCAGCAGCCAATCATGGACAGGGAGTGGCTACACCTTC.

The chain recombines TRBV30 with TRBJ2-5; D unresolved. Trimming removed 4 bases from V and 5 bases from J, with 17 bases in between. The CDR3 sequence is 14 residues long. The germline V gene encodes CDR1 GTSNPN and CDR2 SVGIG (reference sequence). This CDR3 reads CAWTLNSGGETQYF. Here the CDR3 DNA reads TGTGCCTGGACCCTGAACTCAGGTGGTGAGACCCAGTACTTC.

The chain couples TRBV2 to TRBJ2-1; 8 nucleotides agree with TRBD1. Trimming removed 1 base from V and 7 bases from J; junction bases left unmatched: 6. The CDR3 contains 15 residues. CDR1 is SNHLY and CDR2 is FYNNEI in the germline V gene. The CDR3 spells CASSEVGQGANEQFF. The CDR3 nucleotides read TGTGCCAGCAGTGAAGTAGGTCAGGGGGCGAATGAGCAGTTCTTC.

CDR3 region: CASSSKGTGPISYGYTF. Written as DNA, the CDR3 is TGTGCCAGCAGTTCGAAGGGGACAGGGCCAATTTCCTATGGCTACACCTTC. The chain carries TRBV27 and TRBJ1-2, with 9 bases that match TRBD1. Trimming at V came to 4 bases and at J to 4 bases, leaving 13 bases not matched to a gene. Germline CDR1 MNHEY, CDR2 SMNVEV (reference sequence). The CDR3 length is 17 residues.

This rearrangement joins TRBV28 to TRBJ1-2; 8 bases are a match to TRBD1. The CDR3 has 14 residues. The V and J ends lost 5 bases and 7 bases, in that order; junction bases with no gene match: 9. Looked up from germline, CDR1 is MDHEN and CDR2 is SYDVKM. CDR3 sequence (DNA): TGTGCCAGCAGTCAGGCCGTAGACAGGGGTGGCTACACCTTC. It translates to CASSQAVDRGGYTF.

The gene calls are TRBV6-5 and TRBJ2-7; tentative D call: TRBD2 (7 bases). Trimming left V 6 bases short and J 6 bases short, with 18 bases between. This CDR3 contains 14 residues. The V gene's germline CDR1 is MNHEY and CDR2 SVGAGI. The CDR3 coding sequence is TGTGCCAGCAGGGAACCACGGGGGGCGTCCGAGCAGTACTTC. Translation gives CASREPRGASEQYF.

V usage is TRBV6-5 and J usage is TRBJ2-1, with no clear D. V was trimmed by 4 bases and J by 10 bases, leaving 8 bases between them. The CDR3 totals 11 residues. Germline CDR1 reads MNHEY; CDR2 reads SVGAGI. In DNA form, the CDR3 reads TGTGCCAGCAGTTCCCCCCTAGAGCAGTTCTTC. As protein: CASSSPLEQFF.

The genes are TRBV5-4 and TRBJ2-3; 7 bases align to TRBD2. V was pared by 3 bases and J by 0 bases, with 7 bases of the junction left unmatched. Per germline, CDR1 SGHNT and CDR2 YYREEE (reference sequence). The CDR3 extends over 16 amino acids. Here the CDR3 DNA reads TGTGCCAGCAGCTCGCATAGCGGGTACAGCACAGATACGCAGTATTTT. Its protein product is CASSSHSGYSTDTQYF.

This clone was found a few times. The chain combines TRBV29-1 with TRBJ2-3, with 7 bases fitting TRBD2. V lost 2 bases and J lost 2; bases outside the gene matches: 19. The CDR3 covers 19 residues. The V gene's germline CDR1 is SQVTM and CDR2 ANQGSEA. The CDR3, as DNA: TGCAGCGTTGAACGTGGCGGGGCAGGTTCCCAGCGGGACACAGATACGCAGTATTTT. Encoded protein: CSVERGGAGSQRDTDTQYF.

The chain carries TRBV10-2 and TRBJ1-5; no firm D call. This CDR3 region has 16 residues. The germline V gene has CDR1 WSHSY and CDR2 SAAADI. The germline V and J ends were trimmed by 2 bases and 1 base, with 12 bases remaining between them. Here the CDR3 reads CASSEGEGWSNQPQHF. The CDR3, as DNA: TGCGCCAGCAGTGAGGGCGAGGGATGGAGCAATCAGCCCCAGCATTTT.

This clone was detected only once. The chain carries TRBV7-2 and TRBJ2-3, with TRBD2 identical over 11 bases. Trimming removed 5 bases from V and 5 bases from J; junction bases left unmatched: 3. Germline V gene lookup returns CDR1 SGHTA and CDR2 FQGNSA. The CDR3 runs 14 residues. CDR3 protein: CASSPGLAGDTQYF. The DNA of the CDR3 is TGTGCCAGCAGCCCAGGACTAGCGGGAGATACGCAGTATTTT. Full variable domain (rest looked up from reference TRBV7-2 and TRBJ2-3): GAGVSQSPSNKVTEKGKDVELRCDPISGHTALYWYRQSLGQGLEFLIYFQGNSAPDKSGLPSDRFSAERTGGSVSTLTIQRTQQEDSAVYLCASSPGLAGDTQYFGPGTRLTVL.